This T cell receptor beta chain was identified in a study of shared clonotypes between healthy human individuals. Cells designated naive CD8 were CD45RO-negative and were positively selected for CCR7, with terminally differentiated effector memory CD45RA+ cells excluded. A remark on this clone: Its antigen is unidentified.

Replicate PCRs run on sorted subsets employed approximately 180 ng DNA, about 27,000 T cell genomes. Per the original methods: Without quality scores, immunoSEQ junctional reads could not be filtered like full-length reads. The method was immunoSEQ multiplex PCR; TCRdb's version includes in-frame clones alone and lacks a portion of them. Clonal size and the V and J genes are those of that table, whereas D and trimming came from the DNA. The table includes over 2,000,000 clones, 85% to 95% detected once. Trimming took 0 bases from V and 3 from J, leaving 7 bases between them. The CDR3 has 14 amino acids. Per germline, CDR1 SGHDT and CDR2 YYEEEE. Study-wide results and caveats: Naive CD4 clonotype sharing across several donors was around 5%. Despite large depth, rarefaction showed incomplete sorted-subset sequencing.

This chain connects TRBV5-6 to TRBJ1-5, with unresolved D. The sequence derives from a man aged 18-30 years in good health. Some clones in this sample may be carry-over from other donors' samples. The sample consisted of naive CD8+ T cells from PBMCs. CDR3 DNA: TGTGCCAGCAGCTTGGGGCCGTACAATCAGCCCCAGCATTTT. This codes for CASSLGPYNQPQHF.